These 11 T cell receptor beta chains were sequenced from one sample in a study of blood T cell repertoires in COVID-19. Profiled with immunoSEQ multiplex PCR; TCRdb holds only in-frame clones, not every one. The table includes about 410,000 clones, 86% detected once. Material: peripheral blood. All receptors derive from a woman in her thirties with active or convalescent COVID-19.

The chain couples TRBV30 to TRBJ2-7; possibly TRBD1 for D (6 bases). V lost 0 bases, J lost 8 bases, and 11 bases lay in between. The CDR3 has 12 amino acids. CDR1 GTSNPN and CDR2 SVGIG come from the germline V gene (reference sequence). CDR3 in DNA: TGTGCCTGGAGTGTACAGGGTGGAAAGCAGTACTTC. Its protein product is CAWSVQGGKQYF.

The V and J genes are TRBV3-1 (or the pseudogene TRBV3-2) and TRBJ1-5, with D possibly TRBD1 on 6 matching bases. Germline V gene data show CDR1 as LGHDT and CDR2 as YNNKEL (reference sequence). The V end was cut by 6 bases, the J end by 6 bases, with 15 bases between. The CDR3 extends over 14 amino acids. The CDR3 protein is CASSPGAQGQPQHF. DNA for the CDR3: TGTGCCAGCAGTCCAGGGGCGCAGGGTCAGCCCCAGCATTTT.

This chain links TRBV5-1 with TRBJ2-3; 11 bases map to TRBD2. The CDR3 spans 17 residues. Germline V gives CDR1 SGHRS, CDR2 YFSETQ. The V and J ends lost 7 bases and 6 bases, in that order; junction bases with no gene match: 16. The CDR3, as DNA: TGCGCCAGCGCCTTGGTAGCGGGAGGGACCCGCGCCGATACGCAGTATTTT. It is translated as CASALVAGGTRADTQYF.

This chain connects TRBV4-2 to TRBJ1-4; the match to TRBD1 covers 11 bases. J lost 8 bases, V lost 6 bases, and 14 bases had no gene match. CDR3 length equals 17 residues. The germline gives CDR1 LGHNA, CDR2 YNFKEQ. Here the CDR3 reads CASRKSQPGTGGEKLFF. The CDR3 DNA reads TGTGCCAGCAGGAAGAGTCAACCCGGGACAGGGGGGGAAAAACTGTTTTTT.

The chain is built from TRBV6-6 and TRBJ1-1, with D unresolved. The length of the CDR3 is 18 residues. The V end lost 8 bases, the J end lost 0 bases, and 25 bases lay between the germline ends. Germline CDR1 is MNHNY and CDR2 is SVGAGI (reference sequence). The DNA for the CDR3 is TGTGCCAGCTGTCCGTACTCAGAGGAAGACCTTATGAACACTGAAGCTTTCTTT. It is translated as CASCPYSEEDLMNTEAFF.

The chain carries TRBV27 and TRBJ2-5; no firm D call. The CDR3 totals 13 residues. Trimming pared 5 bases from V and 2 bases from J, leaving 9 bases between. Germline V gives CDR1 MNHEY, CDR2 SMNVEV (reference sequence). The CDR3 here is CASSMGPQETQYF. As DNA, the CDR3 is TGTGCCAGCAGTATGGGCCCTCAAGAGACCCAGTACTTC.

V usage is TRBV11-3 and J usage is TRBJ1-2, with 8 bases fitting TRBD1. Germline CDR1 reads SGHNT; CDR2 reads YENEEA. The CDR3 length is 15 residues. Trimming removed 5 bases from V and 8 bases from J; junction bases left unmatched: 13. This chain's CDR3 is CASSPPGQGLQGYTF. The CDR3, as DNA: TGTGCCAGCAGCCCCCCCGGACAGGGTTTACAAGGCTACACCTTC.

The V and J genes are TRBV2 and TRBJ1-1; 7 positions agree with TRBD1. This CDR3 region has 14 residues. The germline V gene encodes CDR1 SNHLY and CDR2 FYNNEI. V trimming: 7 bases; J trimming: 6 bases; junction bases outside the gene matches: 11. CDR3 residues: CASKLNPGGAEAFF. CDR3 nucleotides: TGTGCCAGCAAGCTTAATCCAGGGGGTGCTGAAGCTTTCTTT.

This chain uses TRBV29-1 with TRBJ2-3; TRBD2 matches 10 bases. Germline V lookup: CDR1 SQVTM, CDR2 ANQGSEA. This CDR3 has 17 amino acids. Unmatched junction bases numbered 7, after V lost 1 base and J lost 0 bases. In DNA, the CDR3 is TGCAGCGTTGAAGGACTAGCGGGCGCCCACAGCACAGATACGCAGTATTTT. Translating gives CSVEGLAGAHSTDTQYF.

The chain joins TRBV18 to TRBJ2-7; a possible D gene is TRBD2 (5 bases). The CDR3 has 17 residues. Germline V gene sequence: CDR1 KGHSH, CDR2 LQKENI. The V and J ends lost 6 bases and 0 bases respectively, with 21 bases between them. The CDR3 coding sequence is TGTGCCAGCTCCCCCGAACCAAGCCTAGCACCCTCCTACGAGCAGTACTTC. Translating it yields CASSPEPSLAPSYEQYF.

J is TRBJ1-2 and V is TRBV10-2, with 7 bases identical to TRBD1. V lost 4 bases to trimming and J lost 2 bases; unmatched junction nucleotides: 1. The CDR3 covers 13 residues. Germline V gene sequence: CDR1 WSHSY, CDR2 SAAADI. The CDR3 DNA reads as TGCGCCAGCAGTGTGGGACAGAACTATGGCTACACCTTC. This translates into CASSVGQNYGYTF.